This entry is about one T cell receptor (beta chain). The antigen remains unidentified. The sample is drawn from a study of cytomegalovirus exposure and HLA in healthy donors. Despite likely unrecorded immune exposures, the donors were nominally healthy at the time of sampling. PCR involved 60 Vbeta and 13 Jbeta primers. Sequencing was performed with immunoSEQ multiplex PCR; in TCRdb, only in-frame clones are kept and a portion is missing. The table shows some 110,000 clones, with just under 70% occurring only once. Study results and limitations: Follow-up analysis later connected one missense variant in DCLRE1C with trimming of TCR beta V- and J-genes. A previous analysis found most TCR beta V segments productive roughly 87% or roughly 30% of the time. The study designated 164 TCR beta chains cytomegalovirus-associated.

This TCR was recovered from a man aged 25 to 45 in good health and CMV-seropositive. The sequenced sample consisted of PBMCs.

The CDR3 DNA reads as TGTGCCAGCAGCTTCCTTAGCGGGCAATTGTTTTTT. It translates to CASSFLSGQLFF. J is TRBJ2-2 and V is TRBV7-2, with 7 bases identical to TRBD2. Germline V gene sequence: CDR1 SGHTA, CDR2 FQGNSA. Germline trimming cut 3 bases from V and 15 bases from J; bases unmatched to any gene: 7. This CDR3 spans 12 amino acids.